Listed below are T cell receptor beta chains from one sample, sequenced in a study of T cells after yellow fever vaccination. Using its own MiXCR run on the 5' RACE reads, TCRdb lists one record per CDR3 protein. This sample carries 250,000 to 350,000 distinct CDR3 sequences, around 6.8% of them seen once, and the ten largest clones take 18%. This specimen consisted of PBMCs, obtained roughly seven weeks after the first yellow fever vaccination. The source of these receptors is a young man who received the YFV17D yellow fever vaccine. Both conserved end residues are part of each CDR3. The order of the fields is J gene, V gene, D gene, clone size, CDR3 DNA, CDR3 protein. The D gene is left open where the match is weak. A clone size is listed for some rows: how often the clone was seen (once, few, many), or a class if it is expanded.

>TRBJ2-1|TRBV7-9|.|many
TGTGCCAGCAGCTCTAATTGGGGCTACAATGAGCAGTTCTTC
CASSSNWGYNEQFF
>TRBJ2-2|TRBV12-3/TRBV12-4|.|few
TGTGCCAGCAGTTTAACGCAGGGGAACACCGGGGAGCTGTTTTTT
CASSLTQGNTGELFF
>TRBJ2-6|TRBV6-5|.|few
TGTGCCAGCAGTTACTCCCCGGCGTCTGGGGCCAACGTCCTGACTTTC
CASSYSPASGANVLTF
>TRBJ1-1|TRBV18|TRBD1|.
TGTGCCAGTTCACAGACAGGGAAGAACACTGAAGCTTTCTTT
CASSQTGKNTEAFF
>TRBJ1-2|TRBV7-2|TRBD1|.
TGTGCCAGCAGCTTAGCGCGGACAGGCTATGGCTACACCTTC
CASSLARTGYGYTF
>TRBJ2-2|TRBV27|.|few
TGTGCCAGCAGTTCCAGCAGATCCGGGGAGCTGTTTTTT
CASSSSRSGELFF
>TRBJ2-2|TRBV5-1|TRBD1|few
TGCGCCAGCAGCTGGGGACAGGGGCCGAACACCGGGGAGCTGTTTTTT
CASSWGQGPNTGELFF
>TRBJ2-6|TRBV2|.|.
TGTGCCAGCAGTGAGGCCGGACGGTCTGGGGCCAACGTCCTGACTTTC
CASSEAGRSGANVLTF
>TRBJ1-2|TRBV7-9|.|.
TGTGCCAGCACCGTCATCTATGGCTACACCTTC
CASTVIYGYTF
>TRBJ1-3|TRBV14|.|few
TGTGCCAGCAGCCAAGATTGGATGGAATACACCATATATTTT
CASSQDWMEYTIYF
>TRBJ2-5|TRBV10-3|TRBD2|few
TGTGCCATCAGTGGAAAGCCTAGCGGGGGGGCGAAGACCCAGTACTTC
CAISGKPSGGAKTQYF
>TRBJ2-1|TRBV11-2|TRBD2|many
TGTGCCAGCAGCTACACTAGCGGGGGACCGAGCTCCTACAATGAGCAGTTCTTC
CASSYTSGGPSSYNEQFF